Listed here are 8 T cell receptor beta chains from one sample, sequenced in a study of graft-versus-host responses after intestinal transplantation. No antigen is known for these receptors. Profiling relied on immunoSEQ multiplex PCR, and the TCRdb table lists in-frame clones only, not all of them. This sample has around 100,000 clones; 90% to 95% occur once, and the top ten carry around 1%. The specimen comprised unstimulated CD8+ T cells sorted from spleen or lymph node cells, sampled before transplant. The receptors originated from a human donor who was the organ donor for an intestinal transplant.

The chain joins TRBV7-2 to TRBJ2-3; the D call may be TRBD1 or TRBD2 (5 bases each). Germline lookup yields CDR1 SGHTA and CDR2 FQGNSA. Trimming pared 4 bases from V and 4 bases from J, leaving 21 bases between. The CDR3 totals 17 residues. CDR3 amino acids: CASSSPIEGLGADTQYF. CDR3 DNA sequence: TGTGCCAGCAGCTCACCCATAGAGGGGTTAGGAGCAGATACGCAGTATTTT. The full variable domain, completed using reference TRBV7-2 and TRBJ2-3, is GAGVSQSPSNKVTEKGKDVELRCDPISGHTALYWYRQSLGQGLEFLIYFQGNSAPDKSGLPSDRFSAERTGGSVSTLTIQRTQQEDSAVYLCASSSPIEGLGADTQYFGPGTRLTVL.

The chain recombines TRBV11-2 with TRBJ1-5; D not resolved. Trimming left V 5 bases short and J 1 base short, with 3 bases between. The CDR3 spans 12 residues. Germline-derived CDR1 and CDR2 are SGHAT and FQNNGV. CDR3 sequence: CASSGSNQPQHF. CDR3 coding DNA: TGTGCCAGCAGCGGGAGCAATCAGCCCCAGCATTTT.

The chain employs TRBV11-2 and TRBJ2-3; D ambiguous. The CDR3 sequence is 13 residues long. CDR1 is SGHAT and CDR2 is FQNNGV in the germline V gene. Trimming removed 4 bases from V and 0 bases from J, with 5 bases in between. Here the CDR3 reads CASSYHSTDTQYF. DNA for the CDR3: TGTGCCAGCAGCTATCATAGCACAGATACGCAGTATTTT.

V is TRBV5-4 and J is TRBJ2-1; 10 bases are a match to TRBD2. With V trimmed by 0 bases and J by 9 bases, 9 bases remained unmatched. Germline V CDR1 and CDR2: SGHNT, YYREEE (reference sequence). The CDR3 covers 16 residues. CDR3: CASSLEAGTSVGEQFF. The CDR3 nucleotides are TGTGCCAGCAGCTTGGAAGCCGGGACTAGCGTGGGTGAGCAGTTCTTC.

The chain couples TRBV7-6 to TRBJ2-7; 9 bases line up with TRBD1. CDR3 size: 15 residues. Germline V gene lookup returns CDR1 SGHVS and CDR2 FNYEAQ. With 5 bases clipped from V and 2 bases from J, the junction kept 7 bases outside the gene matches. CDR3 DNA: TGTGCCAGCAGCCCGCGGGGGACAGGGCCCTACGAGCAGTACTTC. Amino acids: CASSPRGTGPYEQYF.

This clone occurred a few times. The chain joins TRBV6-5 to TRBJ2-3; 7 nucleotides agree with TRBD1. The CDR3 extends over 12 amino acids. CDR1 MNHEY and CDR2 SVGAGI come from the germline V gene. V trimming: 6 bases; J trimming: 5 bases; junction bases outside the gene matches: 2. CDR3 sequence: CASRTGLDTQYF. The CDR3 region has the DNA TGTGCCAGCAGGACAGGGTTAGATACGCAGTATTTT.

V and J are TRBV7-2 and TRBJ2-7; 11 bases match TRBD1. This CDR3 has 18 residues. V was pared by 5 bases and J by 3 bases, with 15 bases of the junction left unmatched. Germline V CDR1 and CDR2: SGHTA, FQGNSA. In nucleotides, the CDR3 is TGTGCCAGCAGCCCGGACAGGGGGCCGTGGGAGGGCCTCTACGAGCAGTACTTC. Amino acids: CASSPDRGPWEGLYEQYF.

This clone showed up just once. The CDR3, as DNA: TGTGCCAGCAGTCTTCCCCCCCCCACAGCAAACACTGAAGCTTTCTTT. It codes for CASSLPPPTANTEAFF. The chain couples TRBV28 to TRBJ1-1; D gene uncertain. V was clipped by 5 bases and J by 2 bases, with 18 bases between them. Per the germline V gene, CDR1 is MDHEN and CDR2 is SYDVKM. CDR3 length equals 16 residues.